The present TCR beta chain was sequenced within a study of T cell changes during pregnancy in multiple sclerosis. This clone was seen a handful of times. Germline CDR1 is LGHNA and CDR2 is YNFKEQ. With V trimmed by 0 bases and J by 9 bases, 17 bases remained unmatched. The CDR3 has 19 amino acids. Sequenced by immunoSEQ multiplex PCR; TCRdb stores in-frame clones only, minus some. The repertoire holds 40,000 to 50,000 clones, with 90% to 95% as singletons. The sample consisted of CD8+ T cells from peripheral blood mononuclear cells, taken after pregnancy. V gene TRBV4-2 combines with J gene TRBJ2-1, with TRBD2 identical over 10 bases. This sequence originates from a female donor with multiple sclerosis, enrolled in a pregnancy study. The CDR3 is CASSQDSSGGAIGLGEQFF. As DNA, the CDR3 is TGTGCCAGCAGCCAAGATTCGAGCGGGGGGGCCATCGGACTCGGTGAGCAGTTCTTC.